This paragraph covers one T cell receptor beta chain sequence. Its specificity is not known. This sample stems from a study of T cells expressing NK-cell markers. Study-wide background: With respect to HCMV, most of the eight sequenced donors were seropositive, and one was seronegative.

Germline V CDR1 and CDR2: MNHNS, SASEGT. The CDR3 has 17 amino acids. Reprocessing the 5' RACE reads, TCRdb reports a single entry for every CDR3 protein and omits DNA. This table holds 550,000 to 600,000 distinct CDR3 sequences. Study results and caveats: Clones of NKG2C+ T cells that had expanded were of unclear HCMV specificity.

What was sequenced was blood T cells: a sorted CD56 or NKG2C T cell subset, CD4+ or CD8+ T cells, or bulk PBMC T cells (not recorded which). The sequence was obtained from a man in his late teens or twenties in good health. This chain links TRBV6-1 with TRBJ2-7; lacking DNA, the TRBD1 call made by TCRdb goes unchecked. CDR3 sequence reads: CASSLQGGQTLIYEQYF.